These T cell receptor beta chains were read from a single sample in a study of blood T cell repertoires in COVID-19. The method was immunoSEQ multiplex PCR; TCRdb's version includes in-frame clones alone and lacks a portion of them. The sample lists about 170,000 clones, about 93% seen once, with 4.6% in the top ten. The sequenced sample was peripheral blood. All receptors come from a woman in her forties or fifties with acute or convalescent COVID-19. CDR3s include the opening cysteine and the closing phenylalanine or tryptophan. A D gene is named only where the DNA matches it firmly. Size is stated for part of the rows, as once, few or many counts, or as a class when the clone is expanded.

>TRBV30|TRBJ1-1|-|-
TGTGCCTGGAGTCTGGGGAGGGCTGAAGCTTTCTTT
CAWSLGRAEAFF
>TRBV24-1|TRBJ2-3|-|-
TGTGCCACCAGTGATTTAGGGCAGGGAGGTACAGATACGCAGTATTTT
CATSDLGQGGTDTQYF
>TRBV5-1|TRBJ1-1|-|-
TGCGCCAGCAGCTTTGGAGACACTGAAGCTTTCTTT
CASSFGDTEAFF
>TRBV19|TRBJ2-4|TRBD2|-
TGTGCCAGTAGTATAGACGGGGAGGGCTCACAAAACATTCAGTACTTC
CASSIDGEGSQNIQYF
>TRBV4-1|TRBJ1-1|-|-
TGCGCCAGCAGCCATTTACTATACGGGGGAGGTAAAACTGAAGCTTTCTTT
CASSHLLYGGGKTEAFF
>TRBV6-4|TRBJ1-2|TRBD1|-
TGTGCCAGCAGTGACCCCGACAGGGGAAGCGGCTACACCTTC
CASSDPDRGSGYTF
>TRBV6-2/TRBV6-3|TRBJ1-5|TRBD1|once
TGTGCCAGCAGCTCGGGACAGGGGGCGATTGGCAATCAGCCCCAGCATTTT
CASSSGQGAIGNQPQHF
>TRBV7-3|TRBJ2-1|-|-
TGTGCCAGCAGCAGCCAGTTTGGAGTAAGCTCCTACAATGAGCAGTTCTTC
CASSSQFGVSSYNEQFF
>TRBV7-2|TRBJ2-7|TRBD1|-
TGTGCCAGCAGCTTACCTCCCGGGACAGGCTACGAGCAGTACTTC
CASSLPPGTGYEQYF
>TRBV7-2|TRBJ1-5|-|-
TGTGCCAGCTGCCGGGACTCTGGAGGGCCCCAGCATTTT
CASCRDSGGPQHF
>TRBV5-8|TRBJ1-2|TRBD1|-
TGTGCCAGCAGCACGGAACTGACAGGGCGCTCTCCGTTT
CASSTELTGRSPF
>TRBV28|TRBJ1-2|-|-
TGTGCCATCACGAAGGACAGCTCCTATGGCTACACCTTC
CAITKDSSYGYTF
>TRBV4-1|TRBJ1-4|-|-
TGCGCCAGCAGCCATTTGTGGGCCAAGGATGAAAAACTGTTTTTT
CASSHLWAKDEKLFF
>TRBV6-5|TRBJ2-2|-|-
TGTGCCAGCAGTTCCCCGGCCCGAGGAGCGGCCGGGGAGCTGTTTTTT
CASSSPARGAAGELFF
>TRBV19|TRBJ2-3|-|-
TGTGCCAGTACCAACCGGGGGGCCCGGACAGATACGCAGTATTTT
CASTNRGARTDTQYF
>TRBV6-5|TRBJ1-4|-|-
TGTGCCAGCAGTTATTCAGGCAGTAATGAAAAACTGTTTTTT
CASSYSGSNEKLFF
>TRBV19|TRBJ2-6|-|once
TGTGCCAGTAGTCCCCTACCCGGGGGGGCCAACGTCCTGACTTTC
CASSPLPGGANVLTF
>TRBV7-9|TRBJ1-1|-|-
TGTGCCAGCAGCTTACCTGGCGGGAACACTGAAGCTTTCTTT
CASSLPGGNTEAFF
>TRBV28|TRBJ2-2|TRBD2|-
TGTGCCAGTAGGGCTAGCGGGAGAGTTGGTGGGGAGCTGTTTTTT
CASRASGRVGGELFF
>TRBV5-8|TRBJ1-2|-|-
TGTGCCAGCAGCTTCACAGGGGGCTACACCTTC
CASSFTGGYTF
>TRBV19|TRBJ1-5|TRBD1|-
TGTGCCAGTAGTATCGACAGGGTAGGCAATCAGCCCCAGCATTTT
CASSIDRVGNQPQHF
>TRBV28|TRBJ1-6|-|-
TGTGCCAGCAGCCCATCGACAGTCCGTGTACGCGCGGACTATAATTCACCCCTCCACTTT
CASSPSTVRVRADYNSPLHF
>TRBV7-2|TRBJ2-3|-|-
TGTGCCAGCAGTCAACAAGGTCTTAGGGGGACAGATACGCAGTATTTT
CASSQQGLRGTDTQYF
>TRBV6-5|TRBJ1-5|-|-
TGTGCCAGCAGTCCCAGGGAAGCGGGTCAGCCCCAGCATTTT
CASSPREAGQPQHF
>TRBV5-1|TRBJ1-5|-|-
TGCGCCAGCAGGGCGACAGAGAGCAATCAGCCCCAGCATTTT
CASRATESNQPQHF
>TRBV28|TRBJ1-4|-|-
TGTGCCAGCAGTCCCTGGGGCAGTAATGAAAAACTGTTTTTT
CASSPWGSNEKLFF
>TRBV27|TRBJ2-1|-|-
TGTGCCAGCAGTTTCCCCCTAAATGAGCAGTTCTTC
CASSFPLNEQFF
>TRBV4-1|TRBJ1-4|TRBD1|once
TGCGCCAGCAGCCAATCAGGCACAGGGGGGTTCCCTTCCTCCTTT
CASSQSGTGGFPSSF
>TRBV11-2|TRBJ1-6|-|-
TGTGCCAGCAGCTTAGCGTACCACGGGAATTCACCCCTCCACTTT
CASSLAYHGNSPLHF
>TRBV6-5|TRBJ2-7|-|once
TGTGCCAGCAGGACTCCGGAAGTGGGGCCCTACGAGCAGTACTTC
CASRTPEVGPYEQYF
>TRBV7-7|TRBJ1-1|-|-
TGTGCTAGCAGCTTAGGGCCGACAGTAGCTTTCTTT
CASSLGPTVAFF
>TRBV9|TRBJ1-6|-|-
TGTGCCAGCAGCGTAGAAGGGGCCTCCTATAATTCACCCCTCCACTTT
CASSVEGASYNSPLHF
>TRBV6-5|TRBJ1-3|-|-
TGTGCCAGCACTTTTACAGGGAGCCCTGGAAACACCATATATTTT
CASTFTGSPGNTIYF
>TRBV6-5|TRBJ1-1|-|-
TGTGCCAGCAGTTATCAACCAGGGTCCACTGAAGCTTTCTTT
CASSYQPGSTEAFF
>TRBV28|TRBJ1-6|-|-
TGTGCCAGCAGTCCACCACAGGGTATAGGTTCACCCCTCCACTTT
CASSPPQGIGSPLHF
>TRBV15|TRBJ1-2|-|-
TGTGCCACCAGCAGAGATTACGCGGGGCGAAACTATGGCTACACCTTC
CATSRDYAGRNYGYTF
>TRBV2|TRBJ1-2|-|once
TGTGCCAGCTGGGGGAGGGACTATGGCTACACCTTC
CASWGRDYGYTF
>TRBV27|TRBJ2-7|TRBD1|once
TGTGCCAGCAGTCTTAATGACAGGGGCGAGCAGTACTTC
CASSLNDRGEQYF
>TRBV11-2|TRBJ2-7|TRBD2|-
TGTGCCAGCAGCCAGAGAGGGGGACTAGCGGGAGCACGAACTGGGGAGCAGTACTTC
CASSQRGGLAGARTGEQYF
>TRBV11-2|TRBJ1-2|-|-
TGTGCCAGCAGCGTACTAATATCGGGGGACTACGACTATGGCTACACCTTC
CASSVLISGDYDYGYTF
>TRBV27|TRBJ1-4|-|-
TGTGCCAGCAGCGGGAGTTGGGGTGAAAAACTGTTTTTT
CASSGSWGEKLFF
>TRBV29-1|TRBJ2-2|TRBD1|few
TGCAGCGTCGTGCAACAGGGGTCGGGCACCGGGGAGCTGTTTTTT
CSVVQQGSGTGELFF
>TRBV4-3|TRBJ1-5|TRBD1|-
TGCGGCAGCAGCCGCGACAGGGGGCCCAATCAGCCCCAGCATTTT
CGSSRDRGPNQPQHF
>TRBV5-4|TRBJ2-1|TRBD2|-
TGTGCCAGCAGCCCCTTTAGCGGGAGGGCCTTGGAGAATGAGCAGTTCTTC
CASSPFSGRALENEQFF
>TRBV14|TRBJ1-4|TRBD1|-
TGTGCCAGCAGCCCGACAGGGTTAGGTCGAGCGAAACTGTTTTTT
CASSPTGLGRAKLFF
>TRBV28|TRBJ1-5|-|few
TGTGCCAGCAGTTTCGCGGGGATAGGGGAGAGTCAGCCCCAGCATTTT
CASSFAGIGESQPQHF
>TRBV10-3|TRBJ2-3|TRBD1|-
TGTGCCATCAGGAGAGGGACAGACACAGATACGCAGTATTTT
CAIRRGTDTDTQYF
>TRBV30|TRBJ2-3|TRBD2|-
TGTGCCTGGACCACGGGACTAGCGGGGGGCTTCTGGGGCACAGATACGCAGTATTTT
CAWTTGLAGGFWGTDTQYF
>TRBV24-1|TRBJ2-4|-|-
TGTGCCACCAGTGATTTAGCGAGGGTAGCCAAAAACATTCAGTACTTC
CATSDLARVAKNIQYF
>TRBV7-2|TRBJ1-1|-|once
TGTGCCAGCAGCCTCACCGGGGGGCCCTTCACTGAAGCTTTCTTT
CASSLTGGPFTEAFF
>TRBV27|TRBJ2-1|-|-
TGTGCCTCCGGGGATGTTGGGGCTCTGGGGGGGCAGTTCTTC
CASGDVGALGGQFF